The clone carrying this TCR beta chain was recorded only once. Its antigen is still unknown. Researchers ran the PCR with 60 Vbeta and 13 Jbeta primers. Only in-frame clones appear in the TCRdb table, and some are missing; sequencing was by immunoSEQ multiplex PCR. The repertoire has 140,000 to 150,000 clones, around 82% of them found once; the top ten carry roughly 2.9%. The sample comes from a study of cytomegalovirus exposure and HLA in healthy donors. Study results and caveats: The authors listed roughly 150 TCR beta chains as cytomegalovirus-associated.

The sequence came from a female donor in good health and CMV-seronegative. The specimen sequenced was PBMCs.

The CDR3 region is CASSQVSSGGGTGELFF. The CDR3 DNA reads TGTGCCAGCAGCCAAGTTTCTAGCGGGGGAGGGACCGGGGAGCTGTTTTTT. The chain carries TRBV4-2 and TRBJ2-2; 10 positions agree with TRBD2. Looked up from germline, CDR1 is LGHNA and CDR2 is YNFKEQ. V was clipped by 1 base and J by 5 bases; unmatched bases: 7. The CDR3 spans 17 residues.